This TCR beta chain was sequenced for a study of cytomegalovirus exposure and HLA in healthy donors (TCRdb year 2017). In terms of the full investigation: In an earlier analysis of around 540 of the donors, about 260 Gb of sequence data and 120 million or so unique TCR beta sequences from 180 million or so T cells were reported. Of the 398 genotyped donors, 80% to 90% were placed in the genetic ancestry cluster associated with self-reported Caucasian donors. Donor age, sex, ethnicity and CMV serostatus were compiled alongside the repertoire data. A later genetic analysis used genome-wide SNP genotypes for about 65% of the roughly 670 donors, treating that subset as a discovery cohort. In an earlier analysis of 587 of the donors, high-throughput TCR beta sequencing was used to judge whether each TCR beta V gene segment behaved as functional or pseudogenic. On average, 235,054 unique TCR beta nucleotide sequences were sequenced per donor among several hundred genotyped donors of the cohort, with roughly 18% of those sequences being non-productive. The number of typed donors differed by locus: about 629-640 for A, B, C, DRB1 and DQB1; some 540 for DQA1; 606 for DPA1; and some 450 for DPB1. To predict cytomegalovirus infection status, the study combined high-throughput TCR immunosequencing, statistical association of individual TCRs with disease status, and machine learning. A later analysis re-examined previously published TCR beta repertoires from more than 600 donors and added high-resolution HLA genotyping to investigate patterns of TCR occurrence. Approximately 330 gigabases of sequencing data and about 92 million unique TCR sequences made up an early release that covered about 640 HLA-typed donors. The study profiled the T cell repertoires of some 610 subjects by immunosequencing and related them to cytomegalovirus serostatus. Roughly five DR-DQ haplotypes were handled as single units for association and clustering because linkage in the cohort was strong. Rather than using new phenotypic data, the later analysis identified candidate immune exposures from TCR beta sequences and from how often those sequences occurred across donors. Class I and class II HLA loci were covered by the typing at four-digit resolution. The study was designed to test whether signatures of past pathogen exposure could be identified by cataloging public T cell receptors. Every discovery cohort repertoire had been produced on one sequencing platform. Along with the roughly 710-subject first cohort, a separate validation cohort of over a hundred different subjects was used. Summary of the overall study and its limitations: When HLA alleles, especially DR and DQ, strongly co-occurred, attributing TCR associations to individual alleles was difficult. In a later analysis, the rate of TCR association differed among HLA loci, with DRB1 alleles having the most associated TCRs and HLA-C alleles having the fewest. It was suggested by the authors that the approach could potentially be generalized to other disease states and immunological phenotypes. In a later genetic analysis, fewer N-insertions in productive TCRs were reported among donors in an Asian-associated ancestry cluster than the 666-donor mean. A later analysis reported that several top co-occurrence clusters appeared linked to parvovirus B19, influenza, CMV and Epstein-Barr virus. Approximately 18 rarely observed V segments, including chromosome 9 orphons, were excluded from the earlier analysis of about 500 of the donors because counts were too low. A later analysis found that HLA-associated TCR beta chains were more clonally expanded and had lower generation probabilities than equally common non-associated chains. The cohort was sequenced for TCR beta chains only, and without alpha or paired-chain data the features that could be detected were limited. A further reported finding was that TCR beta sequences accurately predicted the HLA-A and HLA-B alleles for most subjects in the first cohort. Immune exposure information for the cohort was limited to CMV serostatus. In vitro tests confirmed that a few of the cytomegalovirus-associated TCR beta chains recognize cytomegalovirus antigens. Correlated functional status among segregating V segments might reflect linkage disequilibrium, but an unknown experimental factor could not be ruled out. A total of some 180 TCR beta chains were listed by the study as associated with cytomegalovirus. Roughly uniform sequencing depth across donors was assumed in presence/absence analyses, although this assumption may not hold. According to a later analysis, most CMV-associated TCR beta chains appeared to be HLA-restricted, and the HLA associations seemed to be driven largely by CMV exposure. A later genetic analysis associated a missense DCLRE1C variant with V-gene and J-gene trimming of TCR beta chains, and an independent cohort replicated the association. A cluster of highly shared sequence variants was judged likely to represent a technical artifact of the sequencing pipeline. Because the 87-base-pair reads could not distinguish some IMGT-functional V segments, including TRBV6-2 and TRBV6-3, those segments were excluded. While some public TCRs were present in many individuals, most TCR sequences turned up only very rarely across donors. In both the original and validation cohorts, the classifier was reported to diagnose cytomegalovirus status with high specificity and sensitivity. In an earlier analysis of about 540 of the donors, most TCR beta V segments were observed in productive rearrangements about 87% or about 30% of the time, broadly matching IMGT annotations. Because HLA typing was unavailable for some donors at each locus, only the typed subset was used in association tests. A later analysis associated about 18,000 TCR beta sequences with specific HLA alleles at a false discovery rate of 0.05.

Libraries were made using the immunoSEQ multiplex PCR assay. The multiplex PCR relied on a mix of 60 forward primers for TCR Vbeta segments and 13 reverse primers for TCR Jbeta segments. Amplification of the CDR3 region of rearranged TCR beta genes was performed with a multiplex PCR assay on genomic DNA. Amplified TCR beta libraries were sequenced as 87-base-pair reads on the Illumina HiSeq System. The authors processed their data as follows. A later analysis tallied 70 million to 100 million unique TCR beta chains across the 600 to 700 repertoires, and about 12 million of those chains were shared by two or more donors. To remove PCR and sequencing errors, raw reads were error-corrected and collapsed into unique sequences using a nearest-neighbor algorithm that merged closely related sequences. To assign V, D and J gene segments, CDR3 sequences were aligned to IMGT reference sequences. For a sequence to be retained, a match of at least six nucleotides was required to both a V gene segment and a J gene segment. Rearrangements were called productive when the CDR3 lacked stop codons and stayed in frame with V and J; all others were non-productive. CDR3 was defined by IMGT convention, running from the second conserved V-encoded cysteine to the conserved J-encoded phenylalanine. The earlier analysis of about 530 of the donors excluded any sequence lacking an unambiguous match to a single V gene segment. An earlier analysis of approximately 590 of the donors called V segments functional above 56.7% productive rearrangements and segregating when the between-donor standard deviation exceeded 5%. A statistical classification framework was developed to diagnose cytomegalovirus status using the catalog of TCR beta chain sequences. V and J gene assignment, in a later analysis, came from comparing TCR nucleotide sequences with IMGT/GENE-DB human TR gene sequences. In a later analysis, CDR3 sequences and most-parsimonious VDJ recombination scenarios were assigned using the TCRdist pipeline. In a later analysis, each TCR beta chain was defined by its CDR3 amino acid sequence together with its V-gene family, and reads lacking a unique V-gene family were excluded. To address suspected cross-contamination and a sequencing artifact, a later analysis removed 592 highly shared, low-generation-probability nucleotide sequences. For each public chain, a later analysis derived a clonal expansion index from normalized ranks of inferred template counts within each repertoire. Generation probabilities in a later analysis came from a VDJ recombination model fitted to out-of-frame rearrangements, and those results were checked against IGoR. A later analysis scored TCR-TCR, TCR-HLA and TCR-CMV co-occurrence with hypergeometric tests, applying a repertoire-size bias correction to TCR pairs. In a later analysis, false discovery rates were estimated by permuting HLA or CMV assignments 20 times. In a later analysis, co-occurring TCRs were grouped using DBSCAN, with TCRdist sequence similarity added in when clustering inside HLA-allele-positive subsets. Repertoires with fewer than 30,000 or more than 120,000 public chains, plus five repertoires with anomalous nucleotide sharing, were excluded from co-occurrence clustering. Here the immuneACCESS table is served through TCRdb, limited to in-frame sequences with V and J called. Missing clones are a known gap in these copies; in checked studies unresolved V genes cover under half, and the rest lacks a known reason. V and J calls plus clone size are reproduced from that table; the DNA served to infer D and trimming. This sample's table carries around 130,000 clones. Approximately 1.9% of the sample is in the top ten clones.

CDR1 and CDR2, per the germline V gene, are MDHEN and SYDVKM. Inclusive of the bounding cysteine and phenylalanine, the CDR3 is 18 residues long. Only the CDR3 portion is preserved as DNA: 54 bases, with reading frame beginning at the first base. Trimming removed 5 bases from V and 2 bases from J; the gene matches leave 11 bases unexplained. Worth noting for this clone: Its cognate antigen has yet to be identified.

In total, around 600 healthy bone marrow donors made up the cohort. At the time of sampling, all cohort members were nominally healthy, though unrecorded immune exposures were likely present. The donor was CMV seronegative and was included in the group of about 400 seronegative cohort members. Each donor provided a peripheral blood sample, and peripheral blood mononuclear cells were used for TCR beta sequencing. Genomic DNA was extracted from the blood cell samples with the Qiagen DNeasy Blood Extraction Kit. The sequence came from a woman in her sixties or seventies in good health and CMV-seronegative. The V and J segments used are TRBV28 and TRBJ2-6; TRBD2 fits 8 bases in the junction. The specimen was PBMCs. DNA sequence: TGTGCCAGCAGTCACCTGTCGGGGGGGCCGGCTGGGGCCAACGTCCTGACTTTC. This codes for CASSHLSGGPAGANVLTF.